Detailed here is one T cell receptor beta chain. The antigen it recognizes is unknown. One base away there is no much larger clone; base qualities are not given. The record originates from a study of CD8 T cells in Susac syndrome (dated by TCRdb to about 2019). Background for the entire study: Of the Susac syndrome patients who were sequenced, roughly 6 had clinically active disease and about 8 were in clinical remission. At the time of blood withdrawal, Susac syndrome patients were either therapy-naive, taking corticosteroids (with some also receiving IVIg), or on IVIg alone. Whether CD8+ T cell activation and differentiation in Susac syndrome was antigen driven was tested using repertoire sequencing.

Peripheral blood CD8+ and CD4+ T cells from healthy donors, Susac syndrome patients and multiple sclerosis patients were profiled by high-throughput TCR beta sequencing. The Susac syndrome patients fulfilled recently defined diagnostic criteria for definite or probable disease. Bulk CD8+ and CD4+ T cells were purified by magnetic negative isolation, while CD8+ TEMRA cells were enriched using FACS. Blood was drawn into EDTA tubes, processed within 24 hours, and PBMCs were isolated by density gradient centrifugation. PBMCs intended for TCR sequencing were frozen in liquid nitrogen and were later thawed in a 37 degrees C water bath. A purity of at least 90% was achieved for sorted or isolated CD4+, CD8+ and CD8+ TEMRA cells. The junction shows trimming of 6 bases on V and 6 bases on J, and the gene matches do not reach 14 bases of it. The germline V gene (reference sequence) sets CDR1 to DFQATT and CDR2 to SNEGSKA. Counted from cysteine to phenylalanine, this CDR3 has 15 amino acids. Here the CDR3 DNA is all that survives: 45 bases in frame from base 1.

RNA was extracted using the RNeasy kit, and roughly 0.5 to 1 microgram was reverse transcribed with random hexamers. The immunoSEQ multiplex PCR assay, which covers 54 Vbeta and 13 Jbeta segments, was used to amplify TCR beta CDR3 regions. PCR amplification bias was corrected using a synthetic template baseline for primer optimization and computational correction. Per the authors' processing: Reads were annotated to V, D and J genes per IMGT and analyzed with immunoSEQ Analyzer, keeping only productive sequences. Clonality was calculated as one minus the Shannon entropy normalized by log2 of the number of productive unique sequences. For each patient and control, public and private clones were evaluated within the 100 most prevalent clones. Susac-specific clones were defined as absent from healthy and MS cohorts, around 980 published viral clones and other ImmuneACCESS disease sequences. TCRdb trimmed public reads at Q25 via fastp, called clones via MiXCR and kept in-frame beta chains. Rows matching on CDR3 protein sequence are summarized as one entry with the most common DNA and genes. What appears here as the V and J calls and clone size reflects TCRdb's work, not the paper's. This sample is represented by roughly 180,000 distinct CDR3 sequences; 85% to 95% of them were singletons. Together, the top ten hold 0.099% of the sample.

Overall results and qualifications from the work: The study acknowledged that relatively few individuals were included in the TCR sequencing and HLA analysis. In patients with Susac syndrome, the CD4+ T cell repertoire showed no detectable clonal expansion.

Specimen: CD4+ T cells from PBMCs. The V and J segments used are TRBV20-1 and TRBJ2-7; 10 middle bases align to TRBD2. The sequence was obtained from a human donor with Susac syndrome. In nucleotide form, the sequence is TGCAGTGCCGCCACTCTAGCGGGAGCAGGTCTCGAGCAGTACTTC. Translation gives CSAATLAGAGLEQYF.